Sequencing of this T cell receptor (beta chain) was carried out in a study of blood T cell repertoires in COVID-19. CDR3 size: 16 residues. Germline CDR1 SGHTS, CDR2 YDEGEE. Trimming cost V 0 bases and J 3 bases, with 13 bases left between them. Measured with immunoSEQ multiplex PCR; TCRdb has only the in-frame clones, and not every one. The table records roughly 220,000 clones, roughly 76% of them present only once. The rearrangement links TRBV5-8 to TRBJ1-5; D ambiguous. The clonotype originates from a woman of 80 years or more with COVID-19, enrolled during active disease. Sequenced: peripheral blood. The CDR3: CASSLGRVTLNQPQHF. The CDR3 coding sequence is TGTGCCAGCAGCTTGGGTCGGGTCACACTCAATCAGCCCCAGCATTTT.